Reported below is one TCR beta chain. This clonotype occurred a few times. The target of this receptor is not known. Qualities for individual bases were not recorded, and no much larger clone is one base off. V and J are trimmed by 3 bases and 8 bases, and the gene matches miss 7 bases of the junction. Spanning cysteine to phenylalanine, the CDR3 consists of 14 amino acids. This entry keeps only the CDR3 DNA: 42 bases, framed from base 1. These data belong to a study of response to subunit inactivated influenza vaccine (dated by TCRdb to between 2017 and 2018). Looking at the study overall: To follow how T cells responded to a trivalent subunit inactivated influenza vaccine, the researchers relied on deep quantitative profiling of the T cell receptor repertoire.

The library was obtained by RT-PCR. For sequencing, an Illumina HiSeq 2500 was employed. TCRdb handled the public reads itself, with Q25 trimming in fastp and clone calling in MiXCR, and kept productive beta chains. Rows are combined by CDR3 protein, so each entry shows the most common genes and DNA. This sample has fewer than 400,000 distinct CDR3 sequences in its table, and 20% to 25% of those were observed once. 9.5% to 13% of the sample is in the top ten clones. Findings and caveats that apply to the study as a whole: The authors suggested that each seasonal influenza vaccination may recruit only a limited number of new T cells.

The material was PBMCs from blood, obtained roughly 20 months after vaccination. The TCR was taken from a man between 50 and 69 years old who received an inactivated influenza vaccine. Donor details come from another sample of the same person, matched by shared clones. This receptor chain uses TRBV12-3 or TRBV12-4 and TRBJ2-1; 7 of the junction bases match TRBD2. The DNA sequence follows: TGTGCCAGCAGTTTCGAGCGGGGAAAGGATGAGCAGTTCTTC. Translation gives CASSFERGKDEQFF.